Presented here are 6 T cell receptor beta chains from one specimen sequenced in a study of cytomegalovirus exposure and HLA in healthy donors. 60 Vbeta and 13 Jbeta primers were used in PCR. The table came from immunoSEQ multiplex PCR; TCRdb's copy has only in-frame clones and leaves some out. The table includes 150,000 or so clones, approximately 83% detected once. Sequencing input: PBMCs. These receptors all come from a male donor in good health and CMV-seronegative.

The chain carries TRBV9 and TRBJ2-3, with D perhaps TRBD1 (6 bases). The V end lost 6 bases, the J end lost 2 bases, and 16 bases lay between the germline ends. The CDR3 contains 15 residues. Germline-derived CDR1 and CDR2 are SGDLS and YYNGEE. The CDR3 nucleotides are TGTGCCAGCACCCTAAGGGGGACCTACACAGATACGCAGTATTTT. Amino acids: CASTLRGTYTDTQYF.

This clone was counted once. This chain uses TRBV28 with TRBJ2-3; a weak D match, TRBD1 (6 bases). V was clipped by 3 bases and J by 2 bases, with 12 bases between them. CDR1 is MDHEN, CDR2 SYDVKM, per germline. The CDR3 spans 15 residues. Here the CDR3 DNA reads TGTGCCAGCAGTTTTATACAGGGTTCCACAGATACGCAGTATTTT. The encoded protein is CASSFIQGSTDTQYF. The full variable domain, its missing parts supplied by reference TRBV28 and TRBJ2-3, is DVKVTQSSRYLVKRTGEKVFLECVQDMDHENMFWYRQDPGLGLRLIYFSYDVKMKEKGDIPEGYSVSREKKERFSLILESASTNQTSMYLCASSFIQGSTDTQYFGPGTRLTVL.

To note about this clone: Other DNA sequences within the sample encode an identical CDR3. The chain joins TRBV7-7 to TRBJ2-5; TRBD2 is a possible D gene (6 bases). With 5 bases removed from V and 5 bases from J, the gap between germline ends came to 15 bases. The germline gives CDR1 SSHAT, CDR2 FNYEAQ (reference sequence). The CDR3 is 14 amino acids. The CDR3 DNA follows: TGTGCCAGCAGCCTACAGATAGGGAGGGAGACCCAGTACTTC. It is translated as CASSLQIGRETQYF.

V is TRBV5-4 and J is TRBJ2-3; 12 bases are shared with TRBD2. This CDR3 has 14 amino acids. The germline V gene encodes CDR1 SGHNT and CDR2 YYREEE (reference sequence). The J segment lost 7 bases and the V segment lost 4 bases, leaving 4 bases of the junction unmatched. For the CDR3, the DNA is TGTGCCAGCAGCCCCGGACTAGCGGGACATACGCAGTATTTT. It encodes CASSPGLAGHTQYF. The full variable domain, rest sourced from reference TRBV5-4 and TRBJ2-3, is ETGVTQSPTHLIKTRGQQVTLRCSSQSGHNTVSWYQQALGQGPQFIFQYYREEENGRGNFPPRFSGLQFPNYSSELNVNALELDDSALYLCASSPGLAGHTQYFGPGTRLTVL.

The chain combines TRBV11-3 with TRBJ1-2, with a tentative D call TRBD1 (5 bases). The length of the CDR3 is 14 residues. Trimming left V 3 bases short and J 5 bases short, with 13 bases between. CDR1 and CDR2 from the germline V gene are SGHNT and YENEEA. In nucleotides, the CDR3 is TGTGCCAGCAGCTTTGAGCAGGGCGAGTATGGCTACACCTTC. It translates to CASSFEQGEYGYTF.

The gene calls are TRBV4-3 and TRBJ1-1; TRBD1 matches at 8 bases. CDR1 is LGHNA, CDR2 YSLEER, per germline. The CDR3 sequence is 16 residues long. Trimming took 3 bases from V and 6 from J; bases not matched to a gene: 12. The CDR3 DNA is TGCGCCAGCAGCCATGCCGCGGACAGGGAAGCATCTGAAGCTTTCTTT. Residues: CASSHAADREASEAFF.